Sequencing of this TCR beta chain was carried out in a study of CDR3 diversity in severe acne. The V end was cut by 0 bases, the J end by 9 bases, with 21 bases between. CDR3 size: 16 residues. Germline V CDR1 and CDR2: ENHRY, SYGVKD. TCRdb independently ran MiXCR on the PCR reads; one entry per CDR3 protein. Here the sample spans 85,000 to 120,000 distinct CDR3 sequences, roughly 51% being singletons. This clonotype is a singleton in its sample. The V gene is TRBV10-3, the J gene TRBJ2-7; a weak D match, TRBD2 (6 bases). This TCR was recovered from a male donor with acne. Sequencing input: blood. The DNA of the CDR3 is TGTGCCATCAGTGAGTCGACGGCGGGGATGGCTTTCGGGCAGTACTTC. This translates into CAISESTAGMAFGQYF.